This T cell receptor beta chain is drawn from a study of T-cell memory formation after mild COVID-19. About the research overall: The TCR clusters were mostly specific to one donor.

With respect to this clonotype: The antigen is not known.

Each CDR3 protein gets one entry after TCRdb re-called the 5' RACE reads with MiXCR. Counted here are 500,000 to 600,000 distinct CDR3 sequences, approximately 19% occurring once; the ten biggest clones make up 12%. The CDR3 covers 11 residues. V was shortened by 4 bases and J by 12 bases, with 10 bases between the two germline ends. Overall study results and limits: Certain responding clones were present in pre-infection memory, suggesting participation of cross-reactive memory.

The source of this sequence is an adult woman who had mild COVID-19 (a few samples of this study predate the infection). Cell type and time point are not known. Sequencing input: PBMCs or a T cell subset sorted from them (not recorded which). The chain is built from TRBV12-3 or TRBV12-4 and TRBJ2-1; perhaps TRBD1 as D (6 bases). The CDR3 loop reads CASSSWTAQFF. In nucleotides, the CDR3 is TGTGCCAGCAGTTCTTGGACAGCGCAGTTCTTC.